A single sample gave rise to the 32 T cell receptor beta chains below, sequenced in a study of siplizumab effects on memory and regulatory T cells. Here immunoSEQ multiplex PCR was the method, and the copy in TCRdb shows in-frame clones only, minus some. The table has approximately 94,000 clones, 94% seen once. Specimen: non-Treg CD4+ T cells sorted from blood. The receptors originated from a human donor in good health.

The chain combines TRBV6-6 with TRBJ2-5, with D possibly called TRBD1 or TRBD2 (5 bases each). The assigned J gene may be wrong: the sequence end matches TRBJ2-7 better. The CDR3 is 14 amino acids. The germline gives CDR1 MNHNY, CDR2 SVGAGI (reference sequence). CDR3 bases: TGTGCCAGCAGTGCCGGGACCGTCAACTCCGAGCAGTACTTC. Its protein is CASSAGTVNSEQYF.

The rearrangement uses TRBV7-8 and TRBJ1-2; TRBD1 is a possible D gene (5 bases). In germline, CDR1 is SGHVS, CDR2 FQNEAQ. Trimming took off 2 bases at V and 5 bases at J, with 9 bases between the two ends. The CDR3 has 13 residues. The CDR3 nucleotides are TGTGCCAGCAGCTTACCGCAGGGTTATGGCTACACCTTC. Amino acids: CASSLPQGYGYTF.

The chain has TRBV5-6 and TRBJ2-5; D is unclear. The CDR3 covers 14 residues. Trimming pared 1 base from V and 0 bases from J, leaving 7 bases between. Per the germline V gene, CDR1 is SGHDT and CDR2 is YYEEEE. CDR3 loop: CASSLRGNQETQYF. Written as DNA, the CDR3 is TGTGCCAGCAGCTTGAGAGGTAACCAAGAGACCCAGTACTTC. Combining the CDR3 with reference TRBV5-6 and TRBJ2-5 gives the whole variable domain DAGVTQSPTHLIKTRGQQVTLRCSPKSGHDTVSWYQQALGQGPQFIFQYYEEEERQRGNFPDRFSGHQFPNYSSELNVNALLLGDSALYLCASSLRGNQETQYFGPGTRLLVL.

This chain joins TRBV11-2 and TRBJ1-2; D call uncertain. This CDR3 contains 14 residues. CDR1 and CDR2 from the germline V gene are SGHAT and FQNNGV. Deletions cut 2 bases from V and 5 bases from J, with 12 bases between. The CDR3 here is CASSLPRNFYGYTF. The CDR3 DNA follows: TGTGCCAGCAGCTTACCCAGAAATTTTTATGGCTACACCTTC.

Here the CDR3 DNA reads TGCGCCAGCAGCCAAGAGAGGGGGGGCAGGGGAGGTTTGTATTTT. Translation gives CASSQERGGRGGLYF. The V call is TRBV4-1, the J call TRBJ2-3; tentative D call: TRBD2 (7 bases). CDR1 and CDR2 from the germline V gene are MGHRA and YSYEKL. V was trimmed by 0 bases and J by 14 bases, leaving 21 bases between them. This CDR3 comprises 15 residues.

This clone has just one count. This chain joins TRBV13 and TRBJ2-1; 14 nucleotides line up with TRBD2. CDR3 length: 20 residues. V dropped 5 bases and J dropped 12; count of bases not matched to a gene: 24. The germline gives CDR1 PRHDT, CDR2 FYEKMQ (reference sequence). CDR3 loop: CASSAPGTSGSRRRFRVQFF. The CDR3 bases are TGTGCCAGCAGCGCCCCCGGGACTAGCGGGAGTCGTCGGCGTTTTAGAGTGCAGTTCTTC.

The CDR3: CASSLVGSYEQYF. DNA of the CDR3: TGTGCCAGCAGTTTGGTGGGGTCCTACGAGCAGTACTTC. This chain connects TRBV27 to TRBJ2-7, with D unclear. The length of the CDR3 is 13 residues. Germline assignment: CDR1 MNHEY and CDR2 SMNVEV (reference sequence). V was clipped by 3 bases and J by 1 base, with 7 bases between them.

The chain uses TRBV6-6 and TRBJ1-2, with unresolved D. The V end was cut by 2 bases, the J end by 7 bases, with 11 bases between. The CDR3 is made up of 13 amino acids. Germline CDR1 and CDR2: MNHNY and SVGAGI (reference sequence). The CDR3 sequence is CASSYQRWSGYTF. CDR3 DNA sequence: TGTGCCAGCAGTTACCAGCGGTGGAGTGGCTACACCTTC.

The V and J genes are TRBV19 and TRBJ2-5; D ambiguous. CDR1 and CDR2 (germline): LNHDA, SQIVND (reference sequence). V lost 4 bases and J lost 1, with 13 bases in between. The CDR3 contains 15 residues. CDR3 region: CASSRLNNPQETQYF. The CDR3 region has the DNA TGTGCCAGTAGTAGACTCAATAATCCCCAAGAGACCCAGTACTTC. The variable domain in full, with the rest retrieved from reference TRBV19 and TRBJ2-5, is DGGITQSPKYLFRKEGQNVTLSCEQNLNHDAMYWYRQDPGQGLRLIYYSQIVNDFQKGDIAEGYSVSREKKESFPLTVTSAQKNPTAFYLCASSRLNNPQETQYFGPGTRLLVL.

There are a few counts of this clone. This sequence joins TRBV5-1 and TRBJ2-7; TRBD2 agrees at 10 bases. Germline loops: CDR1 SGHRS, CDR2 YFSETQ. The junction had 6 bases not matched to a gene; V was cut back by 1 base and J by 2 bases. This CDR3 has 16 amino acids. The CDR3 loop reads CASSLPPTSGTYEQYF. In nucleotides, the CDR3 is TGCGCCAGCAGCTTGCCGCCTACTAGCGGGACCTACGAGCAGTACTTC. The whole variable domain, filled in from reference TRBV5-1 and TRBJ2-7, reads KAGVTQTPRYLIKTRGQQVTLSCSPISGHRSVSWYQQTPGQGLQFLFEYFSETQRNKGNFPGRFSGRQFSNSRSEMNVSTLELGDSALYLCASSLPPTSGTYEQYFGPGTRLTVT.

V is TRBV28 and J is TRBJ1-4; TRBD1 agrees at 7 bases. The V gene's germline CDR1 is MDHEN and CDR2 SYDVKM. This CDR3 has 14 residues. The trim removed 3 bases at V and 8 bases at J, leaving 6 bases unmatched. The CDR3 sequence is CASSFSRGREKLFF. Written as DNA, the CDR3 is TGTGCCAGCAGTTTTAGCAGGGGGAGGGAAAAACTGTTTTTT.

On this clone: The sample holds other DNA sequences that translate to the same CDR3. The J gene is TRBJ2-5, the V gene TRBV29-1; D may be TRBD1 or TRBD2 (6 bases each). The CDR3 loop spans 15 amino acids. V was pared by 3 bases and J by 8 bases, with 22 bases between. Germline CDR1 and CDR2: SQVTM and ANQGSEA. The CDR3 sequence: CSVDPLGGPVETQYF. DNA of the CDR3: TGCAGCGTTGACCCATTAGGGGGGCCGGTAGAAACCCAGTACTTC.

The CDR3 region is CASTVDPSYNEQFF. The CDR3 bases are TGTGCCAGCACCGTGGACCCTTCCTACAATGAGCAGTTCTTC. The V gene is TRBV9, the J gene TRBJ2-1; no clear D gene. The CDR3 runs 14 residues. The V gene lost 6 bases and the J gene lost 1 base, with 11 bases spanning the gap. Germline CDR1 and CDR2: SGDLS and YYNGEE. Supplemented by reference TRBV9 and TRBJ2-1, the full variable domain reads DSGVTQTPKHLITATGQRVTLRCSPRSGDLSVYWYQQSLDQGLQFLIQYYNGEERAKGNILERFSAQQFPDLHSELNLSSLELGDSALYFCASTVDPSYNEQFFGPGTRLTVL.

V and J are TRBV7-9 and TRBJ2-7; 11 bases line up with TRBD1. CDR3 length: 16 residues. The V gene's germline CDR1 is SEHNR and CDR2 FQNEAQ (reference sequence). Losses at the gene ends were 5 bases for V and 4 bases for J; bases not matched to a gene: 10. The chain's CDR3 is CASSLGGGQGVYEQYF. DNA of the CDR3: TGTGCCAGCAGCCTGGGCGGGGGACAGGGGGTTTACGAGCAGTACTTC.

In nucleotides, the CDR3 is TGTGCCAGCAGCTTAAGGGTCTCTAGCGGGAGCCACGAGCAGTACTTC. Translating gives CASSLRVSSGSHEQYF. This chain uses TRBV7-2 with TRBJ2-7, with 10 bases fitting TRBD2. Unmatched junction bases numbered 9, after V lost 2 bases and J lost 5 bases. CDR3 length equals 16 residues. Germline values: CDR1 SGHTA, CDR2 FQGNSA.

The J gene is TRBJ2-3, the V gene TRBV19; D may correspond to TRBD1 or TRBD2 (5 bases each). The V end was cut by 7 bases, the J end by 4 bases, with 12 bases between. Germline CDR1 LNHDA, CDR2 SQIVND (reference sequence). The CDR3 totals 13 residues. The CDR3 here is CASKPGSADTQYF. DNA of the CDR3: TGTGCCAGTAAACCAGGGAGTGCAGATACGCAGTATTTT.

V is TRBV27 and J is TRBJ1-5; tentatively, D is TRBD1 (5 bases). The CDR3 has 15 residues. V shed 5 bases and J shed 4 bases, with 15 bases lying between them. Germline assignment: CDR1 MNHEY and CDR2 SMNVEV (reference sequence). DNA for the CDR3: TGTGCCAGCAGTCCCTTGGGGGTGGGTAATCAGCCCCAGCATTTT. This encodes CASSPLGVGNQPQHF.

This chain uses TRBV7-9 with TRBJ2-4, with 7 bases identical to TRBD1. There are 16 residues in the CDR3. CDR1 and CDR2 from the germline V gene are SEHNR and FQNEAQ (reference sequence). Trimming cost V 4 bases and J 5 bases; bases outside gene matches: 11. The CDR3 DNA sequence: TGTGCCAGCAGCTACCCCGGGACAGTAAAGGAAAACATTCAGTACTTC. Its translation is CASSYPGTVKENIQYF.

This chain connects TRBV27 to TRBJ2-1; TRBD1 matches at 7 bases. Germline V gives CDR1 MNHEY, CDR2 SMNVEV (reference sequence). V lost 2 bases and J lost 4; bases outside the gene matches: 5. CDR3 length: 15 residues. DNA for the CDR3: TGTGCCAGCAGTTTACAGGGACAGCCTTACAATGAGCAGTTCTTC. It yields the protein CASSLQGQPYNEQFF.

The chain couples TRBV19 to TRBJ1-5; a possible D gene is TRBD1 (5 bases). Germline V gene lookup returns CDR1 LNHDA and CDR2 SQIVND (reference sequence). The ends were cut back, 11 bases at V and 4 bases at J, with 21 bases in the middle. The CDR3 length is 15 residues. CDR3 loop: CASSVRTNWNQPQHF. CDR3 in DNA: TGTGCCTCCAGTGTCCGGACAAACTGGAATCAGCCCCAGCATTTT.

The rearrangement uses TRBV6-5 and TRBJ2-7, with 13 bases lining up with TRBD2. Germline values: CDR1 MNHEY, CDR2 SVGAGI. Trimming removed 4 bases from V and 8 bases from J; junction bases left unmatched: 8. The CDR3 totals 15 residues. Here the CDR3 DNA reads TGTGCCAGCAGTTCTCCGGGACTAGCGGGACTTAAGCAGTACTTC. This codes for CASSSPGLAGLKQYF.

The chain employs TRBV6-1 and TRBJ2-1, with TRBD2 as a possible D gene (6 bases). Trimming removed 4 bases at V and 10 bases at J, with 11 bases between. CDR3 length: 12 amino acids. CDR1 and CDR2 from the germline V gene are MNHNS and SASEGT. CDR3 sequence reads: CASSVDGGEQFF. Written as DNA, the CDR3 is TGTGCCAGCAGTGTGGATGGGGGGGAGCAGTTCTTC.

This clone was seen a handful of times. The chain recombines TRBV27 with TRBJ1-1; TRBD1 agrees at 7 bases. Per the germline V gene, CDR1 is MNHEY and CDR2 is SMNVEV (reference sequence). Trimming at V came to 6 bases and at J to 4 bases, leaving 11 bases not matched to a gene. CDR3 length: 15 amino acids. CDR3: CASRPDRSRGTEAFF. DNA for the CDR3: TGTGCCAGCAGACCGGACAGGTCAAGAGGCACTGAAGCTTTCTTT.

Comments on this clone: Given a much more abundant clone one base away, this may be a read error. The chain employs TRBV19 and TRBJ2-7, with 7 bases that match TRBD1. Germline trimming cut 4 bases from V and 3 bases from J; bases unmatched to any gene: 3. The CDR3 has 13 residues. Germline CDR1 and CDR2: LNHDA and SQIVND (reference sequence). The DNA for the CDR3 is TGTGCCAGTAGTAGGGACAGATTCTACGAGCAGTACTTC. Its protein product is CASSRDRFYEQYF.

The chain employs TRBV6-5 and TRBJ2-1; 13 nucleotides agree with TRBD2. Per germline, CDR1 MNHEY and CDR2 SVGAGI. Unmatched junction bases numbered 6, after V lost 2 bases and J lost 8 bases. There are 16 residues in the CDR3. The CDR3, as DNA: TGTGCCAGCAGTTACCAACTAGCGGGAGGGACGGATGAGCAGTTCTTC. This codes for CASSYQLAGGTDEQFF.

The CDR3 DNA reads TGTGCCAGCAGTTACTCGAGGGACCAGCCCCAGCATTTT. Protein product: CASSYSRDQPQHF. V gene TRBV6-5 combines with J gene TRBJ1-5, with D possibly TRBD1 on 5 matching bases. CDR3 length equals 13 residues. Between the trimmed V and J ends, which lost 0 bases and 7 bases, there was a span of 7 bases. CDR1 is MNHEY and CDR2 is SVGAGI in the germline V gene.

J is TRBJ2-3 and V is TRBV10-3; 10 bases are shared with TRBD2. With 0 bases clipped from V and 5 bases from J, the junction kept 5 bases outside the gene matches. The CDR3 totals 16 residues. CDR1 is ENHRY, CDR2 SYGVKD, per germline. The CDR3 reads CAISESSGRRLDTQYF. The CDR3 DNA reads TGTGCCATCAGTGAGTCTAGCGGGAGGCGTTTAGATACGCAGTATTTT.

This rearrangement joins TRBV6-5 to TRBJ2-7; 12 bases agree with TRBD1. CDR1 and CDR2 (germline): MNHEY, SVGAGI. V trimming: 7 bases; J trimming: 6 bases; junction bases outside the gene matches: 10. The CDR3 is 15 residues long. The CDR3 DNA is TGTGCCAGCACCCGACCGGGACAGGGGGCTAGCGAGCAGTACTTC. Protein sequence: CASTRPGQGASEQYF.

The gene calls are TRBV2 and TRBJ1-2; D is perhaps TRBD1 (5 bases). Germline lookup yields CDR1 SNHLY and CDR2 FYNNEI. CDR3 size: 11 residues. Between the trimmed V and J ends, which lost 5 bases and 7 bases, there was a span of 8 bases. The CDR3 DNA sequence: TGTGCCAGCAGTCAGGGTCGTGGCTACACCTTC. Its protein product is CASSQGRGYTF.

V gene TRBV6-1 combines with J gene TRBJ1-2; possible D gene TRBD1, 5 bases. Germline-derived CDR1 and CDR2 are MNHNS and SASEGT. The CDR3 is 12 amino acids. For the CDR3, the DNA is TGTGCTCTACGGGGAGGGGCGCATGGCTACACCTTC. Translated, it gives CALRGGAHGYTF.

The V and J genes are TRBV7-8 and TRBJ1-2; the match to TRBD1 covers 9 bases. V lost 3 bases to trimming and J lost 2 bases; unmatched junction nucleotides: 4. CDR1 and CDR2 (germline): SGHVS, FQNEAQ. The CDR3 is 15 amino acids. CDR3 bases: TGTGCCAGCAGCTTCACAGGGGGCGGCAACTATGGCTACACCTTC. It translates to CASSFTGGGNYGYTF.

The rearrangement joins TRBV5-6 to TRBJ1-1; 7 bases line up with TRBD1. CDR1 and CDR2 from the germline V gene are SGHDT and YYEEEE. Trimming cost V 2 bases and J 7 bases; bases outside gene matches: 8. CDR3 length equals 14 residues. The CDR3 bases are TGTGCCAGCAGCTTATGGGGAGGGGGCCTTGAAGCTTTCTTT. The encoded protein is CASSLWGGGLEAFF.